This paragraph covers one TCR beta chain sequence. Authors' data handling: Scientists estimated how many nucleated cells there were by amplifying reference gene primers. Method: immunoSEQ multiplex PCR; TCRdb's copy keeps in-frame clones and lacks some. The DNA was the basis for D and trimming; V, J and clone size are from that table. The data hold 88,000 or so clones, with about 85% observed a single time. This entry comes from a study of blood T cell repertoires in COVID-19. For the study at large: The United States, Italy and Spain supplied acute and convalescent COVID-19 samples. In each case, the material was cDNA or gDNA derived from T cells, B-cell-depleted T cells, or PBMCs.

The CDR3 has 12 residues. CDR1 and CDR2 from the germline V gene are MNHEY and SVGAGI. V lost 4 bases and J lost 7, with 10 bases in between. The clonotype comes from a man aged 55 to 70 with acute or convalescent COVID-19. This chain connects TRBV6-5 to TRBJ1-1, with a possible D match to TRBD1 (5 bases). The sequencing sample was made of peripheral blood. The CDR3 sequence: CASSSGLDEAFF. CDR3 nucleotide sequence: TGTGCCAGCAGTTCAGGGTTGGATGAAGCTTTCTTT.